This T cell receptor (beta chain) stems from a study of cytomegalovirus exposure and HLA in healthy donors. Turning to the study itself: Inside one of the first data releases sat 85 million or so unique TCRs taken from HLA-typed donors.

The CDR3 loop spans 13 amino acids. CDR1 is MNHNS, CDR2 SASEGT, per germline. Trimming removed 5 bases from V and 7 bases from J; junction bases left unmatched: 6. The PCR used 60 Vbeta and 13 Jbeta primers. As processed by the authors: A later analysis counted tens of millions of unique TCR beta chains, 10 million to 12 million shared. Sequencing was performed with immunoSEQ multiplex PCR; in TCRdb, only in-frame clones are kept and a portion is missing. Clone size and V and J calls were adopted from that table, with D and trimming inferred from the DNA. The repertoire holds 100,000 to 150,000 clones, with roughly 83% as singletons. Study-level findings and limits: Some TCR beta chains (164 of them) were listed as cytomegalovirus-associated. In vitro data verified three CMV-associated chains as specific for CMV antigens.

Note on this clone: What it binds is not known.

This chain links TRBV6-1 with TRBJ1-2; 8 nucleotides agree with TRBD1. Sequenced: PBMCs. The sequence derives from a girl aged 2 to 9 in good health and CMV-seronegative. The CDR3 DNA is TGTGCCAGCAGTACCTTCACAGGGGGTGGCTACACCTTC. Translating gives CASSTFTGGGYTF.